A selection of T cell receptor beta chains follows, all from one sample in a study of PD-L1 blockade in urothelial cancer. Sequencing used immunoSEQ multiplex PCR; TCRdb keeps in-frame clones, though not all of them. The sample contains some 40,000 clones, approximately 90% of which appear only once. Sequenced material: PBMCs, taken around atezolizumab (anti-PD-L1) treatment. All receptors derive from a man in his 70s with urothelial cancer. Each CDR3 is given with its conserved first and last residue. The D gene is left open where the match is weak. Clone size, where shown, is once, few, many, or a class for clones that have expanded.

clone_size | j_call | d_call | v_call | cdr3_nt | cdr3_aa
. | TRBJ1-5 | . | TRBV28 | TGTGCCAGCAGTTTAAATCCCTTTCAGCCCCAGCATTTT | CASSLNPFQPQHF
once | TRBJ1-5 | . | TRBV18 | TGTGCCAGCTCACCACTCGCGGGGGTGAGCAATCAGCCCCAGCATTTT | CASSPLAGVSNQPQHF
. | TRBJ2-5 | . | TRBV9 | TGTGCCAGCAGCGTTACGGGGCAAGAGACCCAGTACTTC | CASSVTGQETQYF
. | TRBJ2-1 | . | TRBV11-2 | TGTGCCAGCAGCTTAGATGAGGCGGGGCAGTTCTTC | CASSLDEAGQFF
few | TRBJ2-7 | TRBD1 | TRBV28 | TGTGCCAGCAGTTTAGGCGAGGGACAGGGGGAGTGGGAGCAGTACTTC | CASSLGEGQGEWEQYF
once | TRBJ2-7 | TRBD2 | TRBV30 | TGTGCCTGGGCCGGGACTACGGAAGGATACGAGCAGTACTTC | CAWAGTTEGYEQYF
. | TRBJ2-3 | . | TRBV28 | TGTGCCAGCAGTCCGCCCCCGGCCCTAGGCACAGATACGCAGTATTTT | CASSPPPALGTDTQYF
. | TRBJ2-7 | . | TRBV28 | TGTGCCAGCAGCCCCCAGGGACACGGCTCCTACGAGCAGTACTTC | CASSPQGHGSYEQYF
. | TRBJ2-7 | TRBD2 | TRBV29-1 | TGCAGCGTTGGTCGGGGGGATTACGAGCAGTACTTC | CSVGRGDYEQYF
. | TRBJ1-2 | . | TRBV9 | TGTGCCAGCAGCCCTCGCCAGGGCAGGGCCTCCTATGGCTACACCTTC | CASSPRQGRASYGYTF
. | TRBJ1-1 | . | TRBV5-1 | TGCGCCAGCAGCCTGACCCAGGGTCTGAACACTGAAGCTTTCTTT | CASSLTQGLNTEAFF
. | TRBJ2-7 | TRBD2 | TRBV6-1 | TGTGCCAGCAGTGAATTATCCGGGGGGGTCCTAGGGCAGTACTTC | CASSELSGGVLGQYF
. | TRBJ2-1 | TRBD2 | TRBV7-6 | TGTGCCAGCAGCTACTATAGCGGGGTTAACAATGAGCAGTTCTTC | CASSYYSGVNNEQFF
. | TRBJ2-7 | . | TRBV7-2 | TGTGCCAGCAGCCACACTAGCTACGAGCAGTACTTC | CASSHTSYEQYF
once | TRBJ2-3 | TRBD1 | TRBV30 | TGTGCCTGGAGCTTGAATAGGGGGCACACAGATACGCAGTATTTT | CAWSLNRGHTDTQYF
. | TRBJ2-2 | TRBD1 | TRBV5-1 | TGCGCCAGCAGCTTCAGGACAGGGGAAACCGAAGGGGAGCTGTTTTTT | CASSFRTGETEGELFF
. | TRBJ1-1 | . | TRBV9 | TGTGCCAGCAGCGTAAGGGCAGGGGTGGATACTGAAGCTTTCTTT | CASSVRAGVDTEAFF
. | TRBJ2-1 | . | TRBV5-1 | TGCGCCACCCCAAAGGGGGATGAGCAGTTCTTC | CATPKGDEQFF
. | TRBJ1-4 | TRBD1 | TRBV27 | TGTGCCAGCAGGATCACCGGGACAGGGGCTGAAAAACTGTTTTTT | CASRITGTGAEKLFF
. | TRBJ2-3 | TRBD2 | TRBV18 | TGTGCCAGCTCACCTAGCGGGAGGGCAGATACGCAGTATTTT | CASSPSGRADTQYF
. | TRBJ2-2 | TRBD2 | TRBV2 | TGTGCCAGTAGTCCCAGCGGGAGGGCCCTTGGCTGGGGGGCCGGGGAGCTGTTTTTT | CASSPSGRALGWGAGELFF
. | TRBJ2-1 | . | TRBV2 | TGTGCCAGCAGTTCCCCCGGGAGAACCTTTGGCGAGCAGTTCTTC | CASSSPGRTFGEQFF
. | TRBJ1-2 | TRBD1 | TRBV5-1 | TGCGCCAGCACCGCAGACCCGGGACAGGGCTATGGCTACACCTTC | CASTADPGQGYGYTF
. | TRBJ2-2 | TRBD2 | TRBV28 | TGTGCCAGCAGGCTCCGACTAGCGGCCGGGGAGCTGTTTTTT | CASRLRLAAGELFF
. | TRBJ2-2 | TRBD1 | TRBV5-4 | TGTGCCAGCAGCTTGGGCCCCGGGACAGCGAACACCGGGGAGCTGTTTTTT | CASSLGPGTANTGELFF
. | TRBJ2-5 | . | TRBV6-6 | TGTGCCAGCAGGGCTCGAGAGACCCAGTACTTC | CASRARETQYF
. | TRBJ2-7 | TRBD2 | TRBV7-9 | TGTGCCGTCAGCGGGAGGGCCACCGAGCAGTACTTC | CAVSGRATEQYF
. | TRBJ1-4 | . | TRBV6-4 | TGTGCCAGCAGCCGGCAGGGCGGAACTAATGAAAAACTGTTTTTT | CASSRQGGTNEKLFF
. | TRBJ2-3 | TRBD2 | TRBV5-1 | TGCGCCAGCAGCCTTAGAACTAGCGGGATCTCAGATACGCAGTATTTT | CASSLRTSGISDTQYF
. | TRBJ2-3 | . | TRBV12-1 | TGTGCCAGCAGCTTTGTTAGGAGTGGGGACAGGAACACAGATACGCAGTATTTT | CASSFVRSGDRNTDTQYF